A selection of T cell receptor beta chains follows, all from one sample in a study of cytomegalovirus exposure and HLA in healthy donors. Assay: immunoSEQ multiplex PCR; the TCRdb copy retains only in-frame clones and omits some. The profile covers about 120,000 clones, with roughly 8.6% appearing a single time and around 6% taken by the ten largest. Sample: PBMCs. The receptors shown here come from a woman aged 40 to 50 in good health and CMV-seropositive. CDR3s include the opening cysteine and the closing phenylalanine or tryptophan. The D gene is left open where the match is weak. Clone sizes are given selectively: once, few, many, or a class where the clone is expanded.

>TRBD1|few|TRBV2|TRBJ2-3
CASSSGQRIPDTQYF
TGTGCCAGCAGTTCGGGACAGAGAATCCCAGATACGCAGTATTTT
>-|few|TRBV21-1|TRBJ1-2
CASSPRTGGNYGYTF
TGTGCCAGCAGCCCCCGGACAGGGGGGAACTATGGCTACACCTTC
>-|-|TRBV5-8|TRBJ2-1
CASSLEGARYNEQFF
TGTGCCAGCAGCTTGGAAGGGGCGCGGTACAATGAGCAGTTCTTC
>-|-|TRBV15|TRBJ1-1
CATESGEVMNTEAFF
TGTGCCACTGAGTCGGGGGAAGTAATGAACACTGAAGCTTTCTTT
>-|few|TRBV7-8|TRBJ2-7
CASSLHSGRGAYEQYF
TGTGCCAGCAGCCTTCACTCTGGACGGGGAGCCTACGAGCAGTACTTC
>-|few|TRBV9|TRBJ2-3
CASSPNTDTQYF
TGTGCCAGCAGCCCAAACACAGATACGCAGTATTTT
>-|-|TRBV19|TRBJ2-7
CASTNDNYEQYF
TGTGCCAGTACTAACGACAACTACGAGCAGTACTTC
>-|-|TRBV19|TRBJ1-1
CASSTNARDTEAFF
TGTGCCAGTAGCACTAATGCACGGGACACTGAAGCTTTCTTT
>-|few|TRBV19|TRBJ1-1
CASSISGGRGNTEAFF
TGTGCCAGTAGTATTTCCGGGGGAAGGGGGAACACTGAAGCTTTCTTT
>TRBD1|-|TRBV10-1|TRBJ2-7
CASSENRGYEQYF
TGCGCCAGCAGTGAGAACAGGGGTTACGAGCAGTACTTC
>-|-|TRBV7-9|TRBJ1-1
CASSLVGRGNTEAFF
TGTGCCAGCAGCTTAGTGGGCAGGGGGAACACTGAAGCTTTCTTT
>TRBD1|-|TRBV28|TRBJ1-1
CASRYMGQPNTEAFF
TGTGCCAGCAGGTATATGGGACAGCCGAACACTGAAGCTTTCTTT
>-|few|TRBV30|TRBJ1-2
CAWSAGLGGYTF
TGTGCCTGGAGTGCCGGACTGGGGGGCTACACCTTC
>TRBD1|-|TRBV5-1|TRBJ2-7
CASSPLPGQGLDEQYF
TGCGCCAGCAGCCCCCTCCCGGGACAGGGTTTGGACGAGCAGTACTTC
>-|-|TRBV2|TRBJ2-3
CASSELEGADTQYF
TGTGCCAGCAGTGAGTTGGAGGGAGCAGATACGCAGTATTTT
>-|-|TRBV30|TRBJ1-2
CAWSQGLAKGYTF
TGTGCCTGGTCCCAGGGCCTCGCTAAAGGCTACACCTTC
>TRBD1|few|TRBV29-1|TRBJ1-1
CSETGFGSTEAFF
TGCAGCGAGACAGGGTTCGGCAGCACTGAAGCTTTCTTT
>-|few|TRBV5-6|TRBJ1-5
CASSLEAGLNQPQHF
TGTGCCAGCAGCTTGGAGGCAGGACTGAATCAGCCCCAGCATTTT
>-|few|TRBV5-1|TRBJ2-2
CASSFGGGPSTGELFF
TGCGCCAGCAGCTTTGGGGGGGGGCCTTCGACCGGGGAGCTGTTTTTT
>-|-|TRBV5-4|TRBJ2-2
CASSNGQRNTGELFF
TGTGCCAGCAGCAATGGACAGAGGAACACCGGGGAGCTGTTTTTT
>TRBD2|few|TRBV5-1|TRBJ2-7
CASSPAPAVSGGPSYEQYF
TGCGCCAGCAGTCCAGCTCCCGCGGTAAGCGGGGGCCCCTCCTACGAGCAGTACTTC
>-|-|TRBV27|TRBJ1-2
CASSSIGGKYGYTF
TGTGCCAGCAGTTCTATCGGGGGGAAGTATGGCTACACCTTC
>TRBD1|-|TRBV7-9|TRBJ2-2
CASSFLTGAGELFF
TGTGCCAGCAGCTTTCTCACAGGGGCCGGGGAGCTGTTTTTT
>TRBD2|many|TRBV2|TRBJ2-3
CASGPSSGGAGDTQYF
TGTGCCAGCGGTCCGTCGAGCGGGGGGGCGGGAGATACGCAGTATTTT
>-|-|TRBV6-5|TRBJ2-1
CASSLDVAGYNEQFF
TGTGCCAGCAGTTTGGATGTGGCGGGGTACAATGAGCAGTTCTTC
>-|-|TRBV2|TRBJ1-6
CASTGGSYNSPLHF
TGTGCCAGCACGGGGGGGTCCTATAATTCCCCCCTCCACTTT
>TRBD2|few|TRBV5-1|TRBJ2-3
CASSPWATSGGATDTQYF
TGCGCCAGCAGCCCGTGGGCCACTAGCGGGGGGGCCACAGATACGCAGTATTTT
>TRBD1|few|TRBV13|TRBJ1-1
CASSLAVTGMNTEAFF
TGTGCCAGCAGCTTAGCCGTGACAGGGATGAACACTGAAGCTTTCTTT
>-|-|TRBV4-2|TRBJ2-1
CASSPYGTSNEQFF
TGTGCCAGCAGCCCTTACGGGACTTCCAATGAGCAGTTCTTC
>-|-|TRBV18|TRBJ1-4
CASSPGLNEKLFF
TGTGCCAGCTCACCAGGGCTTAATGAAAAACTGTTTTTT
>-|-|TRBV10-2|TRBJ2-1
CASSLDYFNEQFF
TGCGCCAGCTCTTTGGACTACTTCAATGAGCAGTTCTTC
>TRBD1|-|TRBV6-1|TRBJ1-1
CASRDRGAMNTEAFF
TGTGCCAGCAGGGACAGGGGTGCTATGAACACTGAAGCTTTCTTT
>-|-|TRBV11-3|TRBJ1-1
CASSRTGNTEAFF
TGTGCCAGCAGCCGCACAGGGAACACTGAAGCTTTCTTT
>TRBD2|-|TRBV18|TRBJ2-7
CASSPGTSGDEQYF
TGTGCCAGCTCACCAGGGACTAGCGGGGACGAGCAGTACTTC
>TRBD1|-|TRBV5-1|TRBJ1-4
CASSDDRAGSEKLFF
TGCGCCAGCAGCGATGACAGGGCGGGGAGTGAAAAACTGTTTTTT
>-|few|TRBV7-9|TRBJ2-7
CASSLASRGWGEQYF
TGTGCCAGCAGCTTAGCGAGTCGGGGATGGGGCGAGCAGTACTTC
>-|-|TRBV6-4|TRBJ2-1
CASSQTDNANNEQFF
TGTGCCAGCAGTCAAACCGATAACGCTAACAATGAGCAGTTCTTC
>-|-|TRBV28|TRBJ1-4
CASRRPPGVANEKLFF
TGTGCCAGCAGACGACCCCCCGGGGTAGCTAATGAAAAACTGTTTTTT
>TRBD2|many|TRBV30|TRBJ2-3
CAWSVNLAGGSDTQYF
TGTGCCTGGAGTGTCAATCTAGCGGGGGGGTCTGATACGCAGTATTTT
>-|few|TRBV5-4|TRBJ1-2
CASSLGRDGYTF
TGTGCCAGCAGCTTGGGCAGGGATGGCTACACCTTC
>TRBD2|few|TRBV9|TRBJ2-2
CASSLISGTGELFF
TGTGCCAGCAGCCTCATTAGCGGGACCGGGGAGCTGTTTTTT
>-|few|TRBV21-1|TRBJ2-4
CASSVTDSYKTNIQYF
TGTGCCAGCAGCGTCACCGACAGTTACAAAACGAACATTCAGTACTTC
>-|few|TRBV6-1|TRBJ1-5
CASRVDSYSNQPQHF
TGTGCCAGCAGGGTCGACAGCTATAGCAATCAGCCCCAGCATTTT
>TRBD2|-|TRBV4-1|TRBJ2-3
CASSQGPSGLAGVDTQYF
TGCGCCAGCAGCCAAGGCCCGTCTGGACTAGCGGGGGTGGATACGCAGTATTTT
>TRBD1|-|TRBV5-6|TRBJ1-2
CASSYYDRGEGYGYTF
TGTGCCAGCAGCTACTACGACAGGGGTGAAGGCTATGGCTACACCTTC
>-|few|TRBV7-9|TRBJ2-7
CASSPANSSVHEQYF
TGTGCCAGCAGCCCCGCGAACTCCTCCGTCCACGAGCAGTACTTC
>TRBD1|-|TRBV29-1|TRBJ2-7
CSASGQGNHEQYF
TGCAGCGCCTCGGGACAGGGTAACCACGAGCAGTACTTC
>-|-|TRBV5-4|TRBJ2-3
CASSLDGSVSTDTQYF
TGTGCCAGCAGCTTGGACGGGTCAGTCAGCACAGATACGCAGTATTTT
>TRBD1|-|TRBV18|TRBJ2-5
CASSPDRGQETQYF
TGTGCCAGCTCACCTGACAGGGGGCAAGAGACCCAGTACTTC
>TRBD1|-|TRBV11-3|TRBJ2-7
CASSGTGVDYEQYF
TGTGCCAGCAGCGGAACAGGGGTGGACTACGAGCAGTACTTC
>-|few|TRBV29-1|TRBJ2-1
CSVAVDSGVDEQFF
TGCAGCGTTGCTGTGGACAGCGGTGTAGATGAGCAGTTCTTC
>-|-|TRBV10-1|TRBJ1-6
CASSQGNSPLHF
TGCGCCAGCAGCCAGGGAAATTCACCCCTCCACTTT
>TRBD1|few|TRBV13|TRBJ1-6
CASSNRGRSSPLHF
TGTGCCAGCAGCAACAGGGGACGAAGTTCACCCCTCCACTTT